What follows describes a single T cell receptor (beta chain). This clone was counted ten times or more. Its antigen remains unidentified. Qualities for individual bases were not recorded, and no much larger clone is one base off. Including cysteine and phenylalanine, the CDR3 has 13 amino acids. The retained sequence is limited to the CDR3, 39 bases, with the frame set at the first base. Unmatched junction bases come to 0, with V trimmed by 3 bases and J by 4 bases. The germline V gene gives CDR1 as SNHLY and CDR2 as FYNNEI. These data come from a study of T cells after posttransplantation cyclophosphamide (dated by TCRdb to between 2015 and 2016). Notes on the research overall: T cell repertoire reconstitution was tracked by TRB sequencing after myeloablative bone marrow transplantation in which posttransplantation cyclophosphamide was used as GVHD prophylaxis. Because TRA and TRB clonality were tightly correlated in roughly 10 samples, subsequent TCR analyses were focused on TRB only. In 3 patients, up to about 3 additional blood samples taken between 2 and 5.2 years after transplant also underwent TRB sequencing, as did pretransplant blood from 4 patients. TRB sequencing was performed on blood from all 30 or so PTCy patients with 1-year posttransplant specimens. Public TRB sequences were queried against a database of over 3,000 sequences associated with responses to pathogens, tumor antigens, self-antigens and alloantigens. Samples from some 40 PTCy-treated patients, along with samples from about 17 of their related bone marrow donors, underwent antigen receptor sequencing. What the research found in general, with its limitations: Across 35 to 55 patients, TRB clonality was highly associated with recipient CMV seropositivity and CMV reactivation, and diversity in PTCy patients was similar to diversity in CNI/methotrexate controls. Donor-recipient similarity was low at 1-2 months but increased during the first year, and donor CD8+ memory clones often dominated later blood repertoires. The TRB repertoires of T cells infiltrating skin or the GI tract showed only limited overlap with the TRB repertoires found in blood.

TRB sequencing used genomic DNA with the immunoSEQ assay at survey resolution or the hsTCRB kit. The authors' analysis ran thus. Initial read processing used immunoSEQ software, and repertoire analyses used the LymphoSeq R package. Clonality was calculated as 1 minus normalized Shannon entropy, and the Gini coefficient was also calculated for each TRB dataset. Phenotypes of unsorted samples were inferred by mapping TRB sequences from sorted subsets of the recipient or donor onto unsorted samples of the same recipient. In its TCRdb copy, this immuneACCESS table keeps in-frame sequences only and misses some clones. Where compared with another copy, unresolved V genes explain less than half of these, and the others have no known cause. The DNA gave D and trimming, while V, J and clone size come from that table. The sample features 2,500 to 3,000 clones, and none is a singleton. The top ten clones comprise over 7.5% of the sample.

The treatment or condition tag for this specimen amounts to: high-dose cyclophosphamide on days +3 and +4 as single-agent GVHD prophylaxis. PTCy patients received busulfan and fludarabine conditioning, a related or unrelated marrow graft, and cyclophosphamide on days +3 and +4. PTCy-treated patients were drawn from a prospective multi-institutional clinical trial. Peripheral blood and bone marrow mononuclear cells were isolated by Ficoll-Hypaque density centrifugation and were cryopreserved. The source is a female patient in her 50s who received an allogeneic stem cell transplant from a related donor, was CMV-positive, and had no GVHD. Where a transplant has occurred, the graft donor may have supplied some of the T cells. The sequence joins TRBV2 to TRBJ2-3, and 8 junctional nucleotides match TRBD1. Here the sequenced sample was PBMCs, taken 32 days after allogeneic stem cell transplant with posttransplant cyclophosphamide. The CDR3 protein: CASSDRGPDTQYF. The sequenced DNA: TGTGCCAGCAGTGACAGGGGGCCAGATACGCAGTATTTT.